These T cell receptor beta chains were read from a single sample in a study of T cells in Graves' hyperthyroidism and ophthalmopathy. TCRdb recomputed calls from the multiplex PCR reads with MiXCR, one row per CDR3 protein. This sample has roughly 100,000 distinct CDR3 sequences, with approximately 42% found just once. The source material was peripheral blood or thyroid tissue (not recorded which). The receptors were gathered from a woman aged 25-40 years with Graves' hyperthyroidism. CDR3s include the opening cysteine and the closing phenylalanine or tryptophan. D genes are given only for firm matches. For some rows the clone size is stated as once, few or many, or as a class when expanded; others skip it.

V gene,clone size,J gene,D gene,CDR3 DNA,CDR3 protein
TRBV2,many,TRBJ2-5,TRBD2,TGTGCCAGCAGTAAGCGGGAGGGCGCCCAGTACTTC,CASSKREGAQYF
TRBV12-3/TRBV12-4,-,TRBJ2-5,-,TGTGCCAGCAGTCCTCTCACGGGAGTGAACACCGGGGAGACCCAGTACTTC,CASSPLTGVNTGETQYF
TRBV28,-,TRBJ1-6,-,TGTGCCAGCAGTTTAAGTTCGTGGTTTTACTATAATTCACCCCTCCACTTT,CASSLSSWFYYNSPLHF
TRBV15,-,TRBJ2-7,-,TGTGCCACCAGCGGCAGGAGCTCCTACGAGCAGTACTTC,CATSGRSSYEQYF
TRBV2,many,TRBJ2-7,-,TGTGCCAGCACGACGACTACAGTCTACGAGCAGTACTTC,CASTTTTVYEQYF
TRBV28,few,TRBJ2-6,-,TGTGCCAGCAGCCCCGAGACCTCTGGGGCCAACGTCCTGACTTTC,CASSPETSGANVLTF
TRBV20-1,-,TRBJ2-3,TRBD2,TGCAGTGCTAGTTCGGCGGGAGGGGCTAGCACAGATACGCAGTATTTT,CSASSAGGASTDTQYF
TRBV20-1,-,TRBJ2-7,-,TGCAGTGCTAGCGGGGCCTACGAGCAGTACTTC,CSASGAYEQYF
TRBV7-6,-,TRBJ1-3,-,TGTGCCAGCAGCTTCGCGGGACATAATCCTGGAAACACCATATATTTT,CASSFAGHNPGNTIYF
TRBV5-1,few,TRBJ2-3,TRBD2,TGCGCCAGCACCCCTTTATTGGCGGGAGAGGCAGATACGCAGTATTTT,CASTPLLAGEADTQYF
TRBV9,many,TRBJ2-2,TRBD2,TGTGCCAGCAGCGCGGGACTAGCGGGAGGAAACACCGGGGAGCTGTTTTTT,CASSAGLAGGNTGELFF
TRBV5-1,-,TRBJ2-5,TRBD1,TGCGCCAGCAGCTCGGGACAGGGGGCGGCAGGGGAGACCCAGTACTTC,CASSSGQGAAGETQYF
TRBV29-1,-,TRBJ1-1,TRBD1,TGCAGCGTACTCAAACCCCCGGACAGGGGGCCTAGTATGAACACTGAAGCTTTCTTT,CSVLKPPDRGPSMNTEAFF
TRBV20-1,many,TRBJ1-1,TRBD1,TGCAGTGCTCCGACAGGGGGGGCCACTGAAGCTTTCTTT,CSAPTGGATEAFF
TRBV5-1,many,TRBJ1-1,-,TGCGCCAGCAGTAAGGGCATGAACACTGAAGCTTTCTTT,CASSKGMNTEAFF
TRBV5-1,many,TRBJ2-7,-,TGCGCCAGCCGCCGGGACACCGGACCCTACGAGCAGTACTTC,CASRRDTGPYEQYF
TRBV12-5,-,TRBJ2-3,TRBD1,TGTGCTAGTGGCCCCGGACAGGGTGGGGATACGCAGTATTTT,CASGPGQGGDTQYF
TRBV15,-,TRBJ2-2,TRBD2,TGTGCCACCAGCAGACAGCCCGGGACTACCATCACCGGGGAGCTGTTTTTT,CATSRQPGTTITGELFF
TRBV7-8,-,TRBJ1-2,-,TGTGCTAGAGAGGGGGGGAGGGACGGCTACACCTTC,CAREGGRDGYTF
TRBV7-9,many,TRBJ2-7,-,TGTGCCAGCAGCTTATGGGGTCCCTACGAGCAGTACTTC,CASSLWGPYEQYF
TRBV20-1,-,TRBJ2-7,TRBD2,TGCAGTGCTCCCGGGACTAGTGGTCGCGAGCAGTACTTC,CSAPGTSGREQYF
TRBV18,many,TRBJ1-1,-,TGTGCCAGCTCACCACCGGGAGACAGAAGAACTGAAGCTTTCTTT,CASSPPGDRRTEAFF
TRBV2,many,TRBJ2-7,-,TGTGCCAGCAGTGCGCCCCACGGCTCCTACGAGCAGTACTTC,CASSAPHGSYEQYF
TRBV12-3/TRBV12-4,-,TRBJ2-7,TRBD1,TGTGCCAGCAGTTTGGACAGGGGCGAGCAGTACTTC,CASSLDRGEQYF
TRBV5-1,many,TRBJ2-7,-,TGCGCCAGCAGCCCCGGGACCTCCGTGGTACACGAGCAGTACTTC,CASSPGTSVVHEQYF
TRBV7-2,-,TRBJ1-2,-,TGTGCCAGCAGCCCCCGGGGAATGGACGGCTACACCTTC,CASSPRGMDGYTF
TRBV10-1,many,TRBJ1-1,-,TGCGCCAGCAGCGGAAGGAATCCGAACACTGAAGCTTTCTTT,CASSGRNPNTEAFF
TRBV7-8,-,TRBJ1-5,TRBD1,TGTGCCAGCAGCACGACAGGGGCAAGCAATCAGCCCCAGCATTTT,CASSTTGASNQPQHF
TRBV7-9,-,TRBJ2-7,-,TGTGCCAGCAGTGCTAGGCTCTCCTACGAGCAGTACTTC,CASSARLSYEQYF
TRBV4-1,few,TRBJ2-7,-,TGCGCCAGCAGCTTCGCCTCTGGGGGGCGCTTTGATGAGCAGTACTTC,CASSFASGGRFDEQYF
TRBV10-3,once,TRBJ2-7,TRBD1,TGTGCCATCAGGGACTGGGACAGACCCTACGAGCAGTACTTC,CAIRDWDRPYEQYF